This T cell receptor (beta chain) came from a study of blood T cell repertoires in COVID-19. Study information: From the United States, Italy and Spain came samples of acute and convalescent COVID-19. Nucleic acid was either cDNA or gDNA, and it came from T cells, B-cell-depleted T cells, or PBMCs.

In the original workflow: Estimation of nucleated cell counts relied on the amplification of reference gene primers. Sequencing was performed with immunoSEQ multiplex PCR; in TCRdb, only in-frame clones are kept and a portion is missing. V, J and clone size were drawn from that table, and D and trimming were deduced from the DNA. The sample includes around 200,000 clones, 87% of them seen just once. The CDR3 is 12 residues long. V lost 4 bases to trimming and J lost 8 bases; unmatched junction nucleotides: 6. Per the germline V gene, CDR1 is SQVTM and CDR2 is ANQGSEA. This clonotype originated in a man aged 18 to 30 with active or convalescent COVID-19. The specimen was peripheral blood. The chain carries TRBV29-1 and TRBJ2-3; 7 nucleotides agree with TRBD1. CDR3 coding DNA: TGCAGCGTTGGGTCCCCAGGGGGTACGCAGTATTTT. This encodes CSVGSPGGTQYF.